The 23 T cell receptor beta chains below come from one sample, sequenced in a study of shared clonotypes between healthy human individuals. Here immunoSEQ multiplex PCR was the method, and the copy in TCRdb shows in-frame clones only, minus some. The sample consists of some 900,000 clones, less than 85% of them appearing once. The specimen sequenced was memory CD4+ T cells sorted from blood. Described subset: CD45RA-negative fraction. Receptor source: a man between 18 and 35 years old in good health.

The V and J genes are TRBV6-5 and TRBJ2-2; TRBD1 or TRBD2 may be the D gene (5 bases each). This CDR3 region has 12 residues. The germline V gene encodes CDR1 MNHEY and CDR2 SVGAGI. Trimming removed 6 bases at V and 11 bases at J, with 13 bases between. DNA of the CDR3: TGTGCCAGCAGGGGGACCGAGGGAGAGCTGTTTTTT. Protein: CASRGTEGELFF.

V and J are TRBV7-6 and TRBJ1-3, with no clear D. Trimming shortened V by 3 bases and J by 4 bases, and 13 bases separated the two germline ends. The CDR3 length is 15 residues. Germline V gene data show CDR1 as SGHVS and CDR2 as FNYEAQ. The DNA for the CDR3 is TGTGCCAGCAGCTTGGCAACGGGAGTAGGAAACACCATATATTTT. Translation gives CASSLATGVGNTIYF.

The genes are TRBV7-9 and TRBJ1-1; the D is unclear. This CDR3 contains 13 residues. The germline CDR1 and CDR2 sequences are SEHNR and FQNEAQ (reference sequence). Trimming took off 0 bases at V and 7 bases at J, with 9 bases between the two ends. Here the CDR3 reads CASSLAEGNEAFF. CDR3 coding DNA: TGTGCCAGCAGCTTAGCGGAAGGGAATGAAGCTTTCTTT.

This clone was detected once. CDR3 protein: CASSLSPGQYEQYF. The CDR3 DNA sequence: TGCGCCAGCAGCTTGTCCCCCGGACAGTACGAGCAGTACTTC. This sequence joins TRBV5-1 and TRBJ2-7; weak D call: TRBD1 (6 bases). Germline assignment: CDR1 SGHRS and CDR2 YFSETQ. The CDR3 covers 14 residues. V was cut by 1 base and J by 4 bases, with 12 bases left in between.

This chain joins TRBV7-2 and TRBJ1-1, with 8 bases fitting TRBD1. The CDR3 is 13 residues long. Germline lookup yields CDR1 SGHTA and CDR2 FQGNSA. V shed 5 bases, J shed 5 bases, and the junction held 4 bases outside the gene matches. The CDR3 region is CASSNDRGTEAFF. CDR3 nucleotide sequence: TGTGCCAGCAGCAACGACAGGGGAACTGAAGCTTTCTTT. The complete variable domain, with remaining parts taken from reference TRBV7-2 and TRBJ1-1, reads GAGVSQSPSNKVTEKGKDVELRCDPISGHTALYWYRQSLGQGLEFLIYFQGNSAPDKSGLPSDRFSAERTGGSVSTLTIQRTQQEDSAVYLCASSNDRGTEAFFGQGTRLTVV.

This clone was seen only a few times. The J gene is TRBJ2-7, the V gene TRBV28; 8 nucleotides align to TRBD1. CDR3 length equals 13 residues. CDR1 is MDHEN and CDR2 is SYDVKM in the germline V gene. The CDR3 sequence: CAGQRTGLYEQYF. The CDR3 region has the DNA TGTGCAGGCCAGAGGACAGGGCTGTACGAGCAGTACTTC.

This clone has just one count. This chain uses TRBV5-6 with TRBJ1-1; 10 bases agree with TRBD1. The CDR3 consists of 17 residues. Germline V lookup: CDR1 SGHDT, CDR2 YYEEEE. After removal of 4 bases from V and 0 bases from J, the junction contained 9 bases not matched to a gene. CDR3 region: CASSRDRGRLMNTEAFF. CDR3 nucleotides: TGTGCCAGCAGCAGAGACAGGGGGCGATTGATGAACACTGAAGCTTTCTTT. The full variable domain, its missing parts supplied by reference TRBV5-6 and TRBJ1-1, is DAGVTQSPTHLIKTRGQQVTLRCSPKSGHDTVSWYQQALGQGPQFIFQYYEEEERQRGNFPDRFSGHQFPNYSSELNVNALLLGDSALYLCASSRDRGRLMNTEAFFGQGTRLTVV.

This sequence joins TRBV19 and TRBJ1-6, with a possible D match to TRBD1 (6 bases). The CDR3 length is 16 residues. Germline assignment: CDR1 LNHDA and CDR2 SQIVND (reference sequence). V lost 5 bases and J 6 bases, leaving 17 bases between the germline ends. In DNA form, the CDR3 reads TGTGCCAGTAGTCACAGCGGACAGATAATTAATTCACCCCTCCACTTT. Its protein is CASSHSGQIINSPLHF.

The chain links TRBV15 to TRBJ1-1; a possible D gene is TRBD1 (5 bases). The CDR3 length is 15 residues. Trimming took off 8 bases at V and 1 base at J, with 17 bases between the two ends. CDR1 is LNHNV, CDR2 YYDKDF, per germline (reference sequence). As DNA, the CDR3 is TGTGCCACCGGGAGGGGCGGTGGAGCGAACACTGAAGCTTTCTTT. Translating it yields CATGRGGGANTEAFF.

This chain joins TRBV27 and TRBJ2-2; D remains ambiguous. The CDR3 covers 16 residues. The germline V and J ends were trimmed by 2 bases and 0 bases, with 10 bases remaining between them. Germline V gene data show CDR1 as MNHEY and CDR2 as SMNVEV (reference sequence). In DNA form, the CDR3 reads TGTGCCAGCAGTTTACGAGTCACTACGAACACCGGGGAGCTGTTTTTT. As protein: CASSLRVTTNTGELFF.

The chain links TRBV13 to TRBJ1-5; D is perhaps TRBD1 (6 bases). The CDR3 is 14 amino acids. CDR1 is PRHDT, CDR2 FYEKMQ, per germline (reference sequence). The V end was cut by 5 bases, the J end by 3 bases, with 11 bases between. The CDR3 DNA reads TGTGCCAGCAGCATGGGACACACCAATCAGCCCCAGCATTTT. This sequence encodes CASSMGHTNQPQHF.

This chain links TRBV20-1 with TRBJ1-5; D remains ambiguous. V dropped 6 bases and J dropped 2 bases, with 5 bases sitting between them. The CDR3 has 11 residues. Germline V gene data show CDR1 as DFQATT and CDR2 as SNEGSKA (reference sequence). DNA of the CDR3: TGCAGTGCCCAGGGCAATCAGCCCCAGCATTTT. Amino acids: CSAQGNQPQHF.

The V call is TRBV2, the J call TRBJ1-4; D is ambiguous. The CDR3 is 18 residues long. Germline CDR1 reads SNHLY; CDR2 reads FYNNEI. V dropped 7 bases and J dropped 0 bases, with 21 bases sitting between them. The CDR3 nucleotides read TGTGCCAGCATAATAGGACTGGGCGCCGGCACAACTAATGAAAAACTGTTTTTT. As protein: CASIIGLGAGTTNEKLFF.

This chain uses TRBV6-6 with TRBJ1-2, with 9 bases aligning to TRBD1. With V trimmed by 2 bases and J by 7 bases, 5 bases remained unmatched. The CDR3 is 14 residues long. Germline V gene sequence: CDR1 MNHNY, CDR2 SVGAGI (reference sequence). CDR3 residues: CASSYETGGRGYTF. The CDR3 DNA reads TGTGCCAGCAGTTACGAGACAGGGGGACGTGGCTACACCTTC.

In its sample, this clone was seen many times. The V call is TRBV19, the J call TRBJ2-1; tentative D call: TRBD2 (6 bases). Germline assignment: CDR1 LNHDA and CDR2 SQIVND (reference sequence). The V gene lost 5 bases and the J gene lost 6 bases, with 11 bases spanning the gap. The CDR3 extends over 13 amino acids. The DNA for the CDR3 is TGTGCCAGTAGTTACTCGGAGGGCAATGAGCAGTTCTTC. It specifies CASSYSEGNEQFF.

J is TRBJ2-7 and V is TRBV7-2; 12 bases line up with TRBD2. The CDR3 spans 16 residues. Germline lookup yields CDR1 SGHTA and CDR2 FQGNSA. Germline trimming cut 0 bases from V and 5 bases from J; bases unmatched to any gene: 5. CDR3 DNA: TGTGCCAGCAGCTTAGCAGGACTAGCGGGGCCCCACGAGCAGTACTTC. Its protein is CASSLAGLAGPHEQYF.

The chain uses TRBV2 and TRBJ2-1, with TRBD2 identical over 10 bases. The germline V gene has CDR1 SNHLY and CDR2 FYNNEI. V lost 0 bases and J lost 0; bases outside the gene matches: 5. The CDR3 extends over 18 amino acids. DNA for the CDR3: TGTGCCAGCAGTGAAGCTTGGACTAGCGGCCACTCCTACAATGAGCAGTTCTTC. Amino acid sequence: CASSEAWTSGHSYNEQFF. The variable domain in full, completed from reference TRBV2 and TRBJ2-1, reads EPEVTQTPSHQVTQMGQEVILRCVPISNHLYFYWYRQILGQKVEFLVSFYNNEISEKSEIFDDQFSVERPDGSNFTLKIRSTKLEDSAMYFCASSEAWTSGHSYNEQFFGPGTRLTVL.

The chain combines TRBV10-3 with TRBJ2-5; maybe TRBD2 (6 bases). V was pared by 5 bases and J by 5 bases, with 12 bases between. This CDR3 region has 13 residues. Germline loops: CDR1 ENHRY, CDR2 SYGVKD. Written as DNA, the CDR3 is TGTGCCATCAGTTGGGGGAGCGGGGAGACCCAGTACTTC. This gives the protein CAISWGSGETQYF.

This clone was counted a few times. This chain links TRBV30 with TRBJ1-2, with D perhaps TRBD1 (5 bases). Between the trimmed V and J ends, which lost 4 bases and 8 bases, there was a span of 14 bases. The length of the CDR3 is 12 residues. Germline CDR1 and CDR2: GTSNPN and SVGIG (reference sequence). CDR3: CAWTLGVRGYTF. The CDR3 coding sequence is TGTGCCTGGACATTAGGGGTACGCGGCTACACCTTC.

The V and J genes are TRBV30 and TRBJ1-1; 8 bases fit TRBD1. Germline CDR1 is GTSNPN and CDR2 is SVGIG (reference sequence). The CDR3 covers 19 residues. The V and J ends lost 0 bases and 1 base, in that order; junction bases with no gene match: 16. The CDR3 nucleotides read TGTGCCTGGAGTGTCCGTGCGACAGGGGTTAGAATCGAGAACACTGAAGCTTTCTTT. Its protein product is CAWSVRATGVRIENTEAFF.

This chain links TRBV7-2 with TRBJ1-5; 7 nucleotides line up with TRBD1. Trimming cost V 2 bases and J 1 base; bases outside gene matches: 5. The CDR3 runs to 16 residues. The germline gives CDR1 SGHTA, CDR2 FQGNSA. The DNA of the CDR3 is TGTGCCAGCAGCTTATACGGGACAGAGAGCAATCAGCCCCAGCATTTT. This translates into CASSLYGTESNQPQHF.

The chain uses TRBV30 and TRBJ2-1; 7 bases fit TRBD2. The germline gives CDR1 GTSNPN, CDR2 SVGIG (reference sequence). Trimming removed 2 bases from V and 5 bases from J; junction bases left unmatched: 9. This CDR3 comprises 15 residues. CDR3 residues: CAWSKGLVNDNEQFF. CDR3 nucleotide sequence: TGTGCCTGGAGTAAAGGACTAGTGAATGACAATGAGCAGTTCTTC.

This clone was detected only a few times. The chain employs TRBV7-2 and TRBJ2-2; TRBD1 is a possible D gene (6 bases). V was cut by 6 bases and J by 5 bases, with 10 bases left in between. This CDR3 is built from 13 residues. Germline V CDR1 and CDR2: SGHTA, FQGNSA. In nucleotides, the CDR3 is TGTGCCAGCAGGCAGAGGGGGACCGGGGAGCTGTTTTTT. This sequence encodes CASRQRGTGELFF.